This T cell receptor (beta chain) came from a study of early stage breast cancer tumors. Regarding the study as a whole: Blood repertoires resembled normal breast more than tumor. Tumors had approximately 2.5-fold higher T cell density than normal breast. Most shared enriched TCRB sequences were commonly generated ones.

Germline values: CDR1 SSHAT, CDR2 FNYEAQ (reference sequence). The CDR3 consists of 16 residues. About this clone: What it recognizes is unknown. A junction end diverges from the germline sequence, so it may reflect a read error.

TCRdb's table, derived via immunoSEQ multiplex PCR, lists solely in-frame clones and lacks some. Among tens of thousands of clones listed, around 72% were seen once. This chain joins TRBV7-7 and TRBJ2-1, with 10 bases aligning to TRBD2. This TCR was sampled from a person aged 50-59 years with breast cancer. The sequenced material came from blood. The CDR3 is CASSLEAGGPGNEQFF. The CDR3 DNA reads TGTGCTAGCAGCTTAGAAGCGGGAGGGCCGGGCAATGAGCAGTTCTTC.